This T cell receptor beta chain stems from a study of T-cell reconstitution after alpha-beta-depleted transplantation in children. TCRbeta library preparation incorporated unique molecular identifiers. TCRdb reprocessed the PCR reads with MiXCR, giving one entry per CDR3 protein. The sample comprises 450,000 to 500,000 distinct CDR3 sequences, approximately 13% of which are singletons, and 4.5% to 6% rests with the top ten. The receptor's source is a human donor who donated a stem cell graft to a child with combined immunodeficiency. Sequences were derived from PBMCs from the stem cell graft donor, sampled from the stem cell graft.

The CDR3 coding sequence is TGTGCCATCAGGCCCAGGGTAGGGACTGGGGACACTGAAGCTTTCTTT. Its protein is CAIRPRVGTGDTEAFF. V gene TRBV10-3 combines with J gene TRBJ1-1; D may be TRBD1 (5 bases). CDR1 and CDR2 from the germline V gene are ENHRY and SYGVKD. The CDR3 has 16 residues. Trimming took 6 bases from V and 3 from J, leaving 20 bases between them.